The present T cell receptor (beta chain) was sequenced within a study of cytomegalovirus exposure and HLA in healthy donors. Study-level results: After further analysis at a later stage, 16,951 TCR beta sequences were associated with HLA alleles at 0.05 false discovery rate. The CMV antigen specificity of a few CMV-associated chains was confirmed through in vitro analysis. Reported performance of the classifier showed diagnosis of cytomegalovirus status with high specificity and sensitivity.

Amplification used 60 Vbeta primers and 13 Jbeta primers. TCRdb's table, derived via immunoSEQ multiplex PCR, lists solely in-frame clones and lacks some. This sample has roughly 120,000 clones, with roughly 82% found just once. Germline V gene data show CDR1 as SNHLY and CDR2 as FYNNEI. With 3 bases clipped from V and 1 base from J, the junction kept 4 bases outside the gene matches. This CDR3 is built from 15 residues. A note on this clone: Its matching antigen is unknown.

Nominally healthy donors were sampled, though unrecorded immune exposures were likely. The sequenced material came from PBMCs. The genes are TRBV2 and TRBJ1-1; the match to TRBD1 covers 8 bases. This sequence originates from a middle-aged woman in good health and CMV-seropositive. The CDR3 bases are TGTGCCAGCAGTGACCCGCAGGGGGCGAACACTGAAGCTTTCTTT. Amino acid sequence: CASSDPQGANTEAFF.